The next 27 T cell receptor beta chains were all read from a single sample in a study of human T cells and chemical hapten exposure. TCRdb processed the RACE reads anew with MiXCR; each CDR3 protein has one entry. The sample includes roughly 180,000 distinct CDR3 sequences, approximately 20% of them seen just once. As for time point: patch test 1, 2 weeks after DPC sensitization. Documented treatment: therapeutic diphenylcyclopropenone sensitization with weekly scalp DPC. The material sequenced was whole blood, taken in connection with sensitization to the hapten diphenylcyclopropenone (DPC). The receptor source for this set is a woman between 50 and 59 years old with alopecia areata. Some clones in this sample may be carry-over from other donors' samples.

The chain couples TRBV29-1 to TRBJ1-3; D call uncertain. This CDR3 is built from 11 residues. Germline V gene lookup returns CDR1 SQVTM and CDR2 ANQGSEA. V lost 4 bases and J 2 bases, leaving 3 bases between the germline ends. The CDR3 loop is CSVVTGNTIYF. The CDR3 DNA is TGCAGCGTTGTTACTGGAAACACCATATATTTT.

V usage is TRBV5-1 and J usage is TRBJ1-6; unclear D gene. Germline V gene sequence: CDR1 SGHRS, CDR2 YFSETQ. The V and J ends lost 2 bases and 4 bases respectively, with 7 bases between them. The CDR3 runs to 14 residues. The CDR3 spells CASSFDGYNSPLHF. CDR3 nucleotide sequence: TGCGCCAGCAGCTTCGACGGTTATAATTCACCCCTCCACTTT.

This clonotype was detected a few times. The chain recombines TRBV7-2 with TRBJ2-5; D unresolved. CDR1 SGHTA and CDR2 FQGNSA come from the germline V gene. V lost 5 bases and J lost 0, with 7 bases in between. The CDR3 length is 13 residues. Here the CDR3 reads CASSQMYQETQYF. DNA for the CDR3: TGTGCCAGCAGCCAGATGTACCAAGAGACCCAGTACTTC.

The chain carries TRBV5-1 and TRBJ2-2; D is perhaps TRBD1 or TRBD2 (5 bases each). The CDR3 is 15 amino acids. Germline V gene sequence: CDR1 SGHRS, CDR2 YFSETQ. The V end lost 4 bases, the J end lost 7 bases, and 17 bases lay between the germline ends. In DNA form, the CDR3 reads TGCGCCAGCAGCCAGTTCGGGGCCGTCGGCGGGGAGCTGTTTTTT. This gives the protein CASSQFGAVGGELFF.

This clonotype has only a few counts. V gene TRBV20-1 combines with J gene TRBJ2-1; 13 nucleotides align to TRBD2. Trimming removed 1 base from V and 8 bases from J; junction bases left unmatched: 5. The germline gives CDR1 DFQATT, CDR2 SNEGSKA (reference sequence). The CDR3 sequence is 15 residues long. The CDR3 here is CSARVGLAGRDEQFF. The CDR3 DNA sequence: TGCAGTGCTAGAGTGGGACTAGCGGGGAGGGATGAGCAGTTCTTC.

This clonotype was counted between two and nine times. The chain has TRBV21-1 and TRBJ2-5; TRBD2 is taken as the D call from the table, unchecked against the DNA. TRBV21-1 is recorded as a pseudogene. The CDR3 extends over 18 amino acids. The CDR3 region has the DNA TGTGCCAGCAGCAAAGTCCCCCGACTAGCGAATCACCAAGAGACCCAGTACTTC. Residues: CASSKVPRLANHQETQYF.

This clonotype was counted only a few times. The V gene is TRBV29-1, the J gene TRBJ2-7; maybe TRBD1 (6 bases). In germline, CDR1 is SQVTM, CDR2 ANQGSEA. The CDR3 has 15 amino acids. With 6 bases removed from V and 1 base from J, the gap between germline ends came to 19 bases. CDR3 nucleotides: TGCAGCGTCTCAAGGGTCGACAGGTCTTCCTACGAGCAGTACTTC. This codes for CSVSRVDRSSYEQYF.

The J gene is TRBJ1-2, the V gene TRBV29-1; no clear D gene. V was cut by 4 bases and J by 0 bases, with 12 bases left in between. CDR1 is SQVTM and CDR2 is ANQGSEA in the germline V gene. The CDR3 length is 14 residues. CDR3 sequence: CSVATRTANYGYTF. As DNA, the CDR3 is TGCAGCGTTGCGACACGTACAGCTAACTATGGCTACACCTTC.

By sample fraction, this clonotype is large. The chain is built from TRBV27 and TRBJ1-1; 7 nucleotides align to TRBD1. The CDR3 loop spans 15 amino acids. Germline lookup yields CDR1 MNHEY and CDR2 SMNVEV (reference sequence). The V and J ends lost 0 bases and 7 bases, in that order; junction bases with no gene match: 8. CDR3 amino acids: CASSLSRGGAGEAFF. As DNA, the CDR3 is TGTGCCAGCAGTTTATCGAGAGGGGGCGCGGGTGAAGCTTTCTTT.

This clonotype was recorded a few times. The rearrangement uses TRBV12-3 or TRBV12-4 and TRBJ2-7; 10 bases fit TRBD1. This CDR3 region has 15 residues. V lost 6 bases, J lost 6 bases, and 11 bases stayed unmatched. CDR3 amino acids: CASSLDRDRGPEQYF. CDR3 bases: TGTGCCAGCAGCCTCGACCGGGACAGGGGTCCCGAGCAGTACTTC.

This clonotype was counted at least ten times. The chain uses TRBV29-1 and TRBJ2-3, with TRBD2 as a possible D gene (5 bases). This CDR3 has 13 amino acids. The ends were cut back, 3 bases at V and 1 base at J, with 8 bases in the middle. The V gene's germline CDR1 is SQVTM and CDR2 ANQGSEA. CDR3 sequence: CSVEGSGTDTQYF. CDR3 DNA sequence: TGCAGCGTTGAGGGGAGCGGCACAGATACGCAGTATTTT.

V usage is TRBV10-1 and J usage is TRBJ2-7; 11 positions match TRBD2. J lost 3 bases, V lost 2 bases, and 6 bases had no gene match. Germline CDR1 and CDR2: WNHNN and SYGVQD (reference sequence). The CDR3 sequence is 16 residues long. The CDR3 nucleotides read TGCGCCAGCAGTGAGGCACCCGGGACTAGCGGCTACGAGCAGTACTTC. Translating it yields CASSEAPGTSGYEQYF.

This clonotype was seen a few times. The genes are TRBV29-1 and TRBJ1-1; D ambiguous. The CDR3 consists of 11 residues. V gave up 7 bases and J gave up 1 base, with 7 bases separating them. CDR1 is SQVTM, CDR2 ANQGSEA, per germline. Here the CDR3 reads CSAGENTEAFF. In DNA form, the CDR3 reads TGCAGCGCCGGGGAGAACACTGAAGCTTTCTTT. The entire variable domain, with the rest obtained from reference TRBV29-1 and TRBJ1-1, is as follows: SAVISQKPSRDICQRGTSLTIQCQVDSQVTMMFWYRQQPGQSLTLIATANQGSEATYESGFVIDKFPISRPNLTFSTLTVSNMSPEDSSIYLCSAGENTEAFFGQGTRLTVV.

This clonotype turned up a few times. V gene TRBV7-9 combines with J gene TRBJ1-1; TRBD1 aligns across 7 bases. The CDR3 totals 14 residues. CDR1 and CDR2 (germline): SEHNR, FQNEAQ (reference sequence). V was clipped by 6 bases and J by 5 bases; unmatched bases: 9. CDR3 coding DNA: TGTGCCAGCAGTTTCGACAGGGACAGAACTGAAGCTTTCTTT. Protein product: CASSFDRDRTEAFF.

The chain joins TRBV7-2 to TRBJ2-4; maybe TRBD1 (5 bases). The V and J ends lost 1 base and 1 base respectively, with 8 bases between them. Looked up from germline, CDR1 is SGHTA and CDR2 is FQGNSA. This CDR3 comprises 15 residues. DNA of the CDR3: TGTGCCAGCAGCTTAGGCAGGGCTGCCAAAAACATTCAGTACTTC. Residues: CASSLGRAAKNIQYF.

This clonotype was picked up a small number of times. CDR3 coding DNA: TGTGCCAGCAGCTTTTTAGGGGCAGTCTGGGATGAGCAGTTCTTC. It encodes CASSFLGAVWDEQFF. V gene TRBV5-5 combines with J gene TRBJ2-1; a possible D gene is TRBD1 (5 bases). This CDR3 region has 15 residues. Trimming left V 2 bases short and J 8 bases short, with 17 bases between. Germline lookup yields CDR1 SGHKS and CDR2 YYEKEE (reference sequence).

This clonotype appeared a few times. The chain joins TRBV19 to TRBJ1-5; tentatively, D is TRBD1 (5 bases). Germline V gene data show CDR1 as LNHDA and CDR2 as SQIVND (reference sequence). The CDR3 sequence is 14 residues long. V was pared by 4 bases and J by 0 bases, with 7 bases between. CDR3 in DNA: TGTGCCAGTAGTAGCAGGGTTAGCAATCAGCCCCAGCATTTT. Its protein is CASSSRVSNQPQHF.

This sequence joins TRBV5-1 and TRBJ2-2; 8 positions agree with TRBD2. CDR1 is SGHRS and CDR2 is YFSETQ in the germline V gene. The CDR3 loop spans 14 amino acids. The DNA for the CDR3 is TGCGCTACCAAAGCGGGAGCGTCCACCGGGGAGCTGTTTTTT. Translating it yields CATKAGASTGELFF.

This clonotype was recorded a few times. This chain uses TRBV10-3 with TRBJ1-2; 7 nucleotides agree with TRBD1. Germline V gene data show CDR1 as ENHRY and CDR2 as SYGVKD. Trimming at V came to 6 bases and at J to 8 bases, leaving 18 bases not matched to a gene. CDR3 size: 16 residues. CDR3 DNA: TGTGCCATCAGAGAACCGGGACAGCCCAAATTTGACGGCTACACCTTC. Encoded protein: CAIREPGQPKFDGYTF.

The CDR3 coding sequence is TGTGCCAGCAGCTGGATAGCGGGAGGCGCAGATACGCAGTATTTT. Translating gives CASSWIAGGADTQYF. This chain links TRBV11-2 with TRBJ2-3, with 10 positions matching TRBD2. CDR1 and CDR2 from the germline V gene are SGHAT and FQNNGV. With 4 bases clipped from V and 4 bases from J, the junction kept 5 bases outside the gene matches. CDR3 size: 15 residues. The whole variable domain, filled in from reference TRBV11-2 and TRBJ2-3, reads EAGVAQSPRYKIIEKRQSVAFWCNPISGHATLYWYQQILGQGPKLLIQFQNNGVVDDSQLPKDRFSAERLKGVDSTLKIQPAKLEDSAVYLCASSWIAGGADTQYFGPGTRLTVL.

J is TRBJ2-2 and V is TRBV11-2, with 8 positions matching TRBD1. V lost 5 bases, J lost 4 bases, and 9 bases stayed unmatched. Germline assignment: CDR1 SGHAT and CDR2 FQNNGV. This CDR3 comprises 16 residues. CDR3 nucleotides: TGTGCCAGCAGCAGTTCGGGACAGGAAATCACCGGGGAGCTGTTTTTT. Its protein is CASSSSGQEITGELFF.

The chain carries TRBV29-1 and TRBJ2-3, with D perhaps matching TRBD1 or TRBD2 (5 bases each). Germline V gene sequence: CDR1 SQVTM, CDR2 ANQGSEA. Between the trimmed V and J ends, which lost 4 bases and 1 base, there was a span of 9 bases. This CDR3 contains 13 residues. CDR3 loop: CSVARGGTDTQYF. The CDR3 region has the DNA TGCAGCGTTGCTAGAGGGGGCACAGATACGCAGTATTTT.

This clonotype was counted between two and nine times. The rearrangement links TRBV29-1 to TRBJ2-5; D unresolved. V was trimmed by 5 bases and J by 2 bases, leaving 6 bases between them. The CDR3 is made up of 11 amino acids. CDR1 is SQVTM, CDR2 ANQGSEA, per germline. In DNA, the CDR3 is TGCAGCGTTAGGCGGCAAGAGACCCAGTACTTC. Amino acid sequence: CSVRRQETQYF.

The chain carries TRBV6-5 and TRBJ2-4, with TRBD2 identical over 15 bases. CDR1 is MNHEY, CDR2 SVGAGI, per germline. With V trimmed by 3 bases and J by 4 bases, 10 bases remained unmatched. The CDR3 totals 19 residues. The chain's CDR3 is CASSYPGLAGGPEKNIQYF. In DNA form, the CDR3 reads TGTGCCAGCAGTTATCCCGGACTAGCGGGAGGGCCTGAGAAAAACATTCAGTACTTC.

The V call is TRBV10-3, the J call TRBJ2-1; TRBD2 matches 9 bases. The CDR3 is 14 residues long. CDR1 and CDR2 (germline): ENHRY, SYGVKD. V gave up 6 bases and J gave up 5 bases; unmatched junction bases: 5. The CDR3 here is CAIRLAGANNEQFF. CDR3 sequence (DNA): TGTGCCATCAGGTTAGCGGGAGCCAACAATGAGCAGTTCTTC.

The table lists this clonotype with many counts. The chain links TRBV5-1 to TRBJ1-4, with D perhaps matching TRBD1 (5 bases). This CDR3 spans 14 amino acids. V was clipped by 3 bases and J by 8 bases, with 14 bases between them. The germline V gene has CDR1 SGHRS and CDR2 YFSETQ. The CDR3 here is CASSWGDSSEKLFF. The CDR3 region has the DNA TGCGCCAGCAGCTGGGGAGACAGTAGCGAAAAACTGTTTTTT.

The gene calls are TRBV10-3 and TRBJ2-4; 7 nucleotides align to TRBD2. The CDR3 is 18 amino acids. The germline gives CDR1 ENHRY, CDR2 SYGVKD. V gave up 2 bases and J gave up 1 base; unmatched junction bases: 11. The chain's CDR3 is CAISEPAGAGVAKNIQYF. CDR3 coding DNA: TGTGCCATCAGTGAGCCCGCGGGTGCGGGAGTGGCCAAAAACATTCAGTACTTC.